This T cell receptor beta chain was recorded in a study of T cells in Graves' hyperthyroidism and ophthalmopathy. With regard to this clonotype: Since a much larger clone is just one base distant, this may be a read error.

Germline values: CDR1 MNHEY, CDR2 SMNVEV (reference sequence). This CDR3 is built from 15 residues. Template material for amplifying TCR beta CDR3 regions consisted of RNA transcripts. First-round RT-PCR of the TCR CDR3 relied on the HTBI primer set. A single record per CDR3 protein comes from TCRdb applying MiXCR to the multiplex PCR reads. In the table there are about 610,000 distinct CDR3 sequences, roughly 50% of which are singletons. Specimen: peripheral blood or thyroid tissue (not recorded which). The chain is built from TRBV27 and TRBJ1-4; possibly TRBD1 for D (5 bases). This receptor was obtained from a woman aged 18-29 years with Graves' hyperthyroidism. CDR3: CASRTPGRINGKPFF. The DNA of the CDR3 is TGTGCCAGCAGAACTCCGGGACGGATTAATGGAAAACCGTTTTTT. Full variable domain (remainder filled in from reference TRBV27 and TRBJ1-4): EAQVTQNPRYLITVTGKKLTVTCSQNMNHEYMSWYRQDPGLGLRQIYYSMNVEVTDKGDVPEGYKVSRKEKRNFPLILESPSPNQTSLYFCASRTPGRINGKPFFGSGTQLSVL.